This is a list of T cell receptor beta chains from one sample in a study of molecular identifiers for immune sequencing clone quantification. TCRdb re-derived calls from the PCR reads in MiXCR, one entry per CDR3 protein. The sample includes roughly 300,000 distinct CDR3 sequences, roughly 24% of them seen just once. Specimen: naive CD8+ T cells from blood, with Jurkat cell RNA spiked in. Source of these receptors: a human donor in good health. Some libraries in this study had Jurkat cell RNA spiked in. The CDR3 runs from the conserved cysteine through the conserved F or W. Each record gives: V gene, D gene, J gene, clone size, CDR3 DNA, CDR3 protein. The D gene is left open where the match is weak. Some rows have no size entry. The others give once, few or many, or a class for an expanded clone.

TRBV2	.	TRBJ1-5	once	TGTGCCAGCGAACGACCGGGGGCCTCTCAGCCCCAGCATTTT	CASERPGASQPQHF
TRBV28	TRBD1	TRBJ2-3	.	TGTGCCAGCAGTTCAACGGACAGGGACACAGGTACGCAGTATTTT	CASSSTDRDTGTQYF
TRBV7-9	.	TRBJ1-1	.	TGTGCCAGCAGCCTGCTCCCGATCACTGAAGCTTTCTTT	CASSLLPITEAFF
TRBV19	TRBD1	TRBJ2-2	few	TGTGCCAGTAGTGCAGGACCGGGACAGGGGGACACCGGGGAGCTGTTTTTT	CASSAGPGQGDTGELFF
TRBV4-2	.	TRBJ2-2	.	TGTGCCAGCAGCCGAGAAAGAGTGGGAGTCCACGGGGAGCTGTTTTTT	CASSRERVGVHGELFF
TRBV2	.	TRBJ1-4	many	TGTGCCAGCAGACTCACCCCGGACAGTAATGAAAAACTGTTTTTT	CASRLTPDSNEKLFF
TRBV6-2/TRBV6-3	.	TRBJ1-1	many	TGTGCCAGCAGTTACCGGATAGATGACCCCACTGAAGCTTTCTTT	CASSYRIDDPTEAFF
TRBV30	.	TRBJ2-7	many	TGTGCCTGGAGTAGTGACGGCCGCTCCTACGAGCAGTACTTC	CAWSSDGRSYEQYF
TRBV6-2/TRBV6-3	.	TRBJ2-7	.	TGTACCAGCAGGATCTCCTCCTACGAGCAGTACTTC	CTSRISSYEQYF
TRBV28	.	TRBJ1-5	few	TGTGCCAGCAGTTTACCGACCCTCTCTAAGAGTAGCAATCAGCCCCAGCATTTT	CASSLPTLSKSSNQPQHF